This T cell receptor beta chain emerged from a study of PD-1 blockade in classical Hodgkin lymphoma (dated by TCRdb to 2018 to 2021). Study-level background: Nivolumab dosing was 3 mg/kg intravenously every 2 weeks, continuing until either disease progression or unacceptable toxicity. The study used CyTOF and TCR beta sequencing to define a peripheral blood immune signature of response to PD-1 blockade in classical Hodgkin lymphoma.

Notes on this clone: No cognate antigen has been identified for it. No much larger clonotype is one base removed from it; base qualities were not supplied.

Genomic DNA was extracted with the Qiagen DNeasy kit from unsorted PBMCs and from negatively selected CD4+ and CD8+ fractions. TCR beta CDR3 regions were subjected to amplification by immunoSEQ multiplex PCR with primers that anneal to V and J segments. A synthetic immune receptor repertoire was used to minimize amplification bias, and any remaining bias was removed computationally after sequencing. The published analysis was carried out like this. Repertoire diversity was quantified as the Shannon entropy index using custom Python scripts. Unsorted, CD4+ and CD8+ repertoires were examined separately, except in combined analyses, for which CD4+ and CD8+ sequences were merged in silico. Clonal expansion was defined as at least a 2-fold frequency increase after treatment relative to C1D1, with a pseudocount of 0.5 for undetected baseline clones. Clones with 0 or 1 copy at C1D1 were classified as singleton clones, and clones with 2 or more copies were classified as non-singleton clones. By matching protein sequences in sorted samples from the same patient, clones expanded in unsorted samples were annotated as CD4+, CD8+ or unknown. Wilcoxon tests on paired samples were used to test diversity changes from C1D1 to C4D1. The source is immuneACCESS, and TCRdb retained only in-frame sequences with V and J called. Part of the clones is not carried over; for the studies checked, unresolved V genes explain less than half of this, and the remainder is unexplained. Clone size and V and J calls were adopted from that table, with D and trimming inferred from the DNA. Across this sample there are approximately 100,000 clones, with more than 85% seen only once. The top ten clonotypes cover about 7.1% of the sample.

Inclusive of the bounding cysteine and phenylalanine, the CDR3 is 11 residues long. Only the CDR3 DNA is retained, 33 bases long and in frame from the first base. V is pared back by 3 bases and J by 7 bases, with 4 bases lying between the germline termini. The germline V gene (reference sequence) specifies GTSNPN as CDR1 and SVGIG as CDR2. The time point label on this specimen signifies: cycle 2 day 1 (C2D1) of nivolumab. Every trial patient had relapsed after autologous stem cell transplantation, and cohorts A, B and C differed in prior brentuximab vedotin exposure. The trial cohort included around 56 patients with relapsed/refractory classical Hodgkin lymphoma, and each patient had a best overall response of complete response, partial response or progressive disease. In the multi-cohort phase II CheckMate 205 trial, trial patients received single-agent nivolumab. An independent review committee assessed best overall response by applying the 2007 International Working Group response criteria. Trial PBMCs were collected just before the start of nivolumab (C1D1) and during therapy at cycle 2 day 1 and cycle 4 day 1. Peripheral blood was collected in 8 mL Vacutainer Cell Preparation Tubes, from which PBMCs were isolated by centrifugation and then cryopreserved.

General study outcomes and caveats: Among trial patients, those achieving complete response had baseline diversity similar to that of newly diagnosed patients, while diversity was significantly lower in partial responders and progressors. Baseline TCR diversity was reported as lower in newly diagnosed patients than in healthy donors, and lower still in relapsed/refractory patients. The study was restricted to a single clinical trial cohort, and the causes of repertoire differences, possibly disease activity or prior therapy, were left undefined. Patients starting nivolumab less than 1 year after ASCT had lower diversity and were excluded from later analyses to avoid confounding by immune reconstitution. CD4+ but not CD8+ TCR diversity rose significantly by C4D1 (p=0.0027 vs p=0.16), most apparent in complete responders (p=0.02).

Sequencing was performed on peripheral blood mononuclear cells (PBMCs), taken before the second cycle of nivolumab. In this chain, TRBV30 is recombined with TRBJ1-6; the D gene cannot be resolved reliably. This clonotype was obtained from a human donor with classical Hodgkin lymphoma. CDR3 sequence: CAWRENSPLHF. Read as DNA, the sequence is TGTGCCTGGAGAGAGAATTCACCCCTCCACTTT. The CDR3 plus the reference TRBV30 and TRBJ1-6 genes for the other parts give the full variable domain: SQTIHQWPATLVQPVGSPLSLECTVEGTSNPNLYWYRQAAGRGLQLLFYSVGIGQISSEVPQNLSASRPQDRQFILSSKKLLLSDSGFYLCAWRENSPLHFGNGTRLTVT.